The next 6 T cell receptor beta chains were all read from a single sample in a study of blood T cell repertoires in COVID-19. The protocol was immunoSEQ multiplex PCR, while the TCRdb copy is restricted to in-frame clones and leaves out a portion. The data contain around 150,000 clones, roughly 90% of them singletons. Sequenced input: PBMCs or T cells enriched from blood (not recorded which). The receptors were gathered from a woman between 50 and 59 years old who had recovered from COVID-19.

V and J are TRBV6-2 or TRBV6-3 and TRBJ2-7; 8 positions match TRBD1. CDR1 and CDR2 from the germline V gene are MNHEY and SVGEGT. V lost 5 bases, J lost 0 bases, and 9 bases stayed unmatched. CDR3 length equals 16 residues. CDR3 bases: TGTGCCAGCAGTACAAGACAGGGGCCCCCCTCCTACGAGCAGTACTTC. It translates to CASSTRQGPPSYEQYF.

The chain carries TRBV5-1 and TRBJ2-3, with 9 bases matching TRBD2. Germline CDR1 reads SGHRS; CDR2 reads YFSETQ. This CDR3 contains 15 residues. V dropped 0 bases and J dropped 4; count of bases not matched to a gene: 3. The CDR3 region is CASSLDGGGADTQYF. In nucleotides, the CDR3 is TGCGCCAGCAGCTTGGACGGCGGGGGGGCAGATACGCAGTATTTT.

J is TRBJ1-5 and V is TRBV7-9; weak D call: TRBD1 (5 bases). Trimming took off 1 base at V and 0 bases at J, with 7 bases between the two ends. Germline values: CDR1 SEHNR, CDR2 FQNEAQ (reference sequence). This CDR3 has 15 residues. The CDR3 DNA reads TGTGCCAGCAGCTTAGAGACAGATAGCAATCAGCCCCAGCATTTT. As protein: CASSLETDSNQPQHF.

As DNA, the CDR3 is TGTGCCAGCTCACAAACAGGGGTCCCTTCCTACGAGCAGTACTTC. This translates into CASSQTGVPSYEQYF. The V and J genes are TRBV18 and TRBJ2-7, with 7 nucleotides matching TRBD1. In germline, CDR1 is KGHSH, CDR2 LQKENI. The CDR3 loop spans 15 amino acids. With 4 bases clipped from V and 1 base from J, the junction kept 7 bases outside the gene matches.

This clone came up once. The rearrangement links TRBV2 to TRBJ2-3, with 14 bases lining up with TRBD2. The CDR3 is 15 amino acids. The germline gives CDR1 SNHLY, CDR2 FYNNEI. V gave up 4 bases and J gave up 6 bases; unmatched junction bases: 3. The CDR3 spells CASSVGLAGVDTQYF. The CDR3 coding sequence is TGTGCCAGCAGTGTGGGACTAGCGGGGGTCGATACGCAGTATTTT.

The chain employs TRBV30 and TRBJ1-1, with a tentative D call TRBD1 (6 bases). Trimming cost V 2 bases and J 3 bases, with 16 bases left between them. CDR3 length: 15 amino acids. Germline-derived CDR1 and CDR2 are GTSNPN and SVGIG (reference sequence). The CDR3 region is CAWSPAGGGYTEAFF. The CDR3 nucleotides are TGTGCCTGGAGTCCGGCGGGAGGGGGATACACTGAAGCTTTCTTT.